What follows are 5 T cell receptor beta chains derived from one specimen sequenced in a study of control samples from healthy donors and cancer patients. TCRdb's table, derived via immunoSEQ multiplex PCR, lists solely in-frame clones and lacks some. This repertoire includes about 190,000 clones. The sequenced sample consisted of blood. All receptors derive from a woman in her thirties in good health.

The chain carries TRBV5-1 and TRBJ1-2; no reliable D call. This CDR3 region has 14 residues. V was shortened by 1 base and J by 6 bases, with 13 bases between the two germline ends. Germline CDR1 reads SGHRS; CDR2 reads YFSETQ. CDR3 sequence: CASSLYVASDGYTF. The CDR3 coding sequence is TGCGCCAGCAGCTTGTACGTTGCTTCGGATGGCTACACCTTC.

The genes are TRBV11-2 and TRBJ1-2; D might be TRBD1 (6 bases). The CDR3 extends over 14 amino acids. Trimming removed 3 bases from V and 3 bases from J, with 11 bases in between. The V gene's germline CDR1 is SGHAT and CDR2 FQNNGV. The CDR3 DNA follows: TGTGCCAGCAGCTTTGACAGGTGGGACTATGGCTACACCTTC. Amino acid sequence: CASSFDRWDYGYTF.

V usage is TRBV19 and J usage is TRBJ1-5, with TRBD1 as a possible D gene (5 bases). V was pared by 7 bases and J by 7 bases, with 17 bases between. The CDR3 contains 14 residues. CDR1 and CDR2 (germline): LNHDA, SQIVND (reference sequence). In DNA form, the CDR3 reads TGTGCCAGTACCTCGGGGTGGGGGAACCAGCCCCAGCATTTT. It is translated as CASTSGWGNQPQHF.

The chain's CDR3 is CASSLGTVSPLHF. The CDR3, as DNA: TGTGCCAGCAGTTTAGGGACAGTTTCACCCCTCCACTTT. J is TRBJ1-6 and V is TRBV12-3 or TRBV12-4; a weak D match, TRBD1 (6 bases). The V and J ends lost 1 base and 9 bases respectively, with 7 bases between them. There are 13 residues in the CDR3.

This sequence joins TRBV6-4 and TRBJ1-1; 7 nucleotides agree with TRBD1. The CDR3 loop spans 14 amino acids. Trimming removed 6 bases from V and 0 bases from J; junction bases left unmatched: 4. The germline gives CDR1 MRHNA, CDR2 SNTAGT. The CDR3, as DNA: TGTGCCAGCAGCTGGGACAGAATGAACACTGAAGCTTTCTTT. Protein product: CASSWDRMNTEAFF.